This record covers a single T cell receptor beta chain. Its antigen target is currently unknown. No much larger clone is present one base from it, and per-base qualities are unavailable. The data are from a study of identical twins (dated by TCRdb to the mid-2010s). Broadly, across the study: The study deep-sequenced TCR alpha and beta repertoires from monozygotic twins, unrelated adults of various ages and cord blood to test whether fetal clonotypes persist. To rule out contamination, replicate twin experiments were performed at different times with different library preparation protocols. General study outcomes and caveats: In monozygotic twins, out-of-frame TCR alpha sharing was systematically underestimated by recombination models, although the models agreed with sharing between unrelated individuals. Conclusions relied on cross-sectional statistical analysis, since the same donors could not be followed over many years. Invariant T cells such as MAIT and iNKT could partly confound zero-insertion analyses, although diverse VJ usage argued against such confounding for most clonotypes. Compared with coincidental sharing between unrelated individuals, out-of-frame TCR alpha sequences shared between twins had an excess of sequences with low generation probability. In beta out-of-frame sequences, excess twin sharing was weaker, because having fewer shared sequences lowered the signal-to-noise ratio. Fewer insertions were carried by abundant cord blood beta clonotypes; a weaker similar trend was observed in young adult naive repertoires, while no such trend was observed in memory repertoires.

Preparation of the library involved 5' RACE. Sequencing used an Illumina HiSeq 2000. Template switching introduced a universal primer binding site; the final cDNA contained a unique molecular identifier, enabling accurate counting of TCR cDNA molecules. First-strand cDNA for TCR alpha and beta chains was synthesized from specific primers in the conserved constant-segment region. To control for contamination, every cDNA library carried two barcodes: a SMART-Mk sample barcode plus Illumina barcodes. TruSeq adapter sequences, together with Illumina sample barcodes, were added in two successive PCR steps. TCR alpha and beta cDNA libraries were sequenced on the Illumina HiSeq platform with custom primers. The study's processing was this. MiGEC was used to process raw reads and extract unique molecular identifiers, and MiXCR was used to find CDR3 positions. Recombination models were inferred per individual with the repgenHMM and IGoR tools using an EM algorithm. The tcR package in R was used for shared clonotype analysis, with sharing normalized by the product of cloneset sizes. To study raw recombination free of thymic and clonal selection effects, out-of-frame nonproductive sequences were analyzed. The public reads were run again by TCRdb, first through fastp at Q25 and then through MiXCR, and only productive beta chains were kept. A single entry per CDR3 protein holds the most common genes and DNA from its merged rows. Here the V and J calls rest on TCRdb's processing, not on the authors' analysis. This sample is represented by over 500,000 distinct CDR3 sequences; 20% to 25% of them were singletons. Jointly, the top ten make up about 0.91% of the sample.

Only healthy Caucasian donors were included. The twin cohort consisted of three pairs of female monozygotic twins, all aged roughly 18 to 29 years. Positive isolation kits from Invitrogen were used to isolate CD4+ and CD8+ T cell populations. The germline V gene encodes CDR1 SGHAT and CDR2 FQNNGV. The CDR3 contains 16 residues, cysteine and phenylalanine counted. The kept DNA is CDR3 alone, 48 bases in frame from the first base. Here V drops 4 bases and J drops 4 bases, and the junction holds 10 bases not matched to any gene. These data were likewise used in another study, on T cells expressing NK-cell markers. In that second paper, the authors write: In sorted CD3+CD56+NKG2C+, CD3+CD56+NKG2C- and CD3+CD56-NKG2C+ T-cell subsets from 8 or 9 donors, TCR beta-chain repertoires were profiled. Among the eight sequenced donors, seven were HCMV-seropositive and one was HCMV-seronegative. In several experiments an anti-gammadeltaTCR antibody was added to restrict sorting to alphabetaTCR-expressing T cells. In several donors, the dominant CD3+CD56+NKG2C+ clonotypes were among the top 10 CD8+ clonotypes and accounted for roughly 1.0-8% of CD8+ T cells. Those dominant clonotypes were again the most abundant among CD3+CD56-NKG2C+ cells in a handful of donors, at about 25-60.1%. Whether the expanded NKG2C-expressing T cell clones were specific for HCMV antigens was left unclear. The eight sequenced donors were randomly selected healthy volunteers, three men and five women. A commercial ELISA kit detecting HCMV-specific IgG in serum was used to determine HCMV serostatus. MIGEC handled demultiplexing of the reads and grouping by UMI, while MiTCR was used to assemble and quantify clonotypes. To exclude erroneous sequences, only TCR cDNA sequences supported by at least two reads were retained. Downstream repertoire analysis used the tcR package, and clonotypes were matched across fractions by CDR3 nucleotide sequence plus V segment. Antigen specificity was annotated against VDJdb with VDJmatch, allowing one amino acid substitution in CDR3.

Recombination joined TRBV11-2 with TRBJ2-1, and 7 junction bases match TRBD2. The sequence came from a woman younger than 30 in good health. Sequenced sample: CD4+ T cells sorted from blood. The DNA sequence is given as TGTGCCAGCAGCTGGGTCAGGAGGACTAGGTACAATGAGCAGTTCTTC. It translates as CASSWVRRTRYNEQFF.